This is a list of T cell receptor beta chains from one sample in a study of Ad26.COV2.S vaccination and SARS-CoV-2 variants. Clones were sequenced by immunoSEQ multiplex PCR, and TCRdb holds only the in-frame ones, with some missing. The table lists around 340,000 clones, about nine tenths of them singletons. The material sequenced was peripheral blood, taken in a trial of Ad26.COV2.S vaccine versus placebo. The receptors come from a person between 18 and 60 years old who received the Ad26.COV2.S COVID-19 vaccine or a placebo. The CDR3 runs from the conserved cysteine through the conserved F or W. D genes are given only for firm matches. Not all rows give a size; the values are once, few, many and, for expanded clones, a class.

length | size | J | V | D | DNA | CDR3
16 | NA | TRBJ1-6 | TRBV30 | NA | TGTGCCTGGAGTGTCCGAACGGGGGCCTATAATTCACCCCTCCACTTT | CAWSVRTGAYNSPLHF
13 | NA | TRBJ2-3 | TRBV30 | NA | TGTGCCTGGAGCCCTCAGGGCCCTCAGGGGCAGTATTTT | CAWSPQGPQGQYF
17 | NA | TRBJ2-5 | TRBV19 | NA | TGTGCCAGTAGCACATACGGGGTAGCGGCTATCCAAGAGACCCAGTACTTC | CASSTYGVAAIQETQYF
14 | NA | TRBJ1-2 | TRBV5-8 | TRBD1 | TGTGCCAGCAGCCGGGACAGGGCCGGCTATGGCTACACCTTC | CASSRDRAGYGYTF
15 | NA | TRBJ1-4 | TRBV7-9 | TRBD1 | TGTGCCAGCAGTTCTAGACAGGGCATTAATGAAAAACTGTTTTTT | CASSSRQGINEKLFF
16 | NA | TRBJ2-2 | TRBV28 | TRBD2 | TGTGCCAGCAATTTAGCTAGCGGGGGGAACACCGGGGAGCTGTTTTTT | CASNLASGGNTGELFF
15 | NA | TRBJ1-6 | TRBV4-3 | NA | TGCGCCAGCAGCCAAGAGGGCAGGGGATATTCACCCCTCCACTTT | CASSQEGRGYSPLHF
13 | NA | TRBJ1-1 | TRBV27 | NA | TGTGCCAGCAGTTTAGTTGACAGCACTGAAGCTTTCTTT | CASSLVDSTEAFF
14 | NA | TRBJ2-7 | TRBV19 | NA | TGTGCCAGTAGTGCCTACCTCGCGGGGTACGAGCAGTACTTC | CASSAYLAGYEQYF
13 | NA | TRBJ2-1 | TRBV2 | NA | TGTGCCAGCACGGGCTTCCCACGCAATGAGCAGTTCTTC | CASTGFPRNEQFF
14 | NA | TRBJ1-3 | TRBV30 | NA | TGTGCCTGGAGCGTAGGGGGGTACTGGAACACCATATATTTT | CAWSVGGYWNTIYF
15 | NA | TRBJ2-7 | TRBV3-1/TRBV3-2 | NA | TGTGCCAGCAGCCAAGATCTCGACTCCTACTACGAGCAGTACTTC | CASSQDLDSYYEQYF
16 | NA | TRBJ1-2 | TRBV6-5 | NA | TGTGCCAGCAGTTACTCGATGAGGACAGAGCTCTATGGCTACACCTTC | CASSYSMRTELYGYTF
16 | NA | TRBJ2-5 | TRBV28 | TRBD2 | TGTGCCAGCAGTTTAGGTTCTAGCGGGAGCCTAGAGACCCAGTACTTC | CASSLGSSGSLETQYF
13 | NA | TRBJ2-4 | TRBV7-3 | NA | TGTGCCAGCAGCTCCCATAGCACAAACATTCAGTACTTC | CASSSHSTNIQYF
13 | NA | TRBJ2-1 | TRBV9 | NA | TGTGCCACCGAGGGGACTGAGGCCAATGAGCAGTTCTTC | CATEGTEANEQFF
15 | NA | TRBJ2-1 | TRBV7-2 | TRBD1 | TGTGCCAGCAGGTTAACAGGGGGCATCTTCAATGAGCAGTTCTTC | CASRLTGGIFNEQFF
17 | once | TRBJ1-5 | TRBV20-1 | TRBD1 | TGCAGTGCTAGTATGGGACAGGTGGACAATAGCAATCAGCCCCAGCATTTT | CSASMGQVDNSNQPQHF
18 | NA | TRBJ2-4 | TRBV21-1 | NA | TGTGCCAGCATCCGACTAGCGGGGAAATTATTAGCCAAAAACATTCAGTACTTC | CASIRLAGKLLAKNIQYF
15 | NA | TRBJ2-1 | TRBV6-2/TRBV6-3 | TRBD2 | TGTGCCAGCAGTCCCAGACTAGCGGGGATAGACGAGCAGTTCTTC | CASSPRLAGIDEQFF
15 | few | TRBJ2-2 | TRBV5-4 | TRBD1 | TGTGCCAGCAGCTTCCGGGACAGGGGAACCGGGGAGCTGTTTTTT | CASSFRDRGTGELFF
11 | NA | TRBJ2-2 | TRBV4-2 | NA | TGTGCCAGCAGCTTGTCCGGGGAGCTGTTTTTT | CASSLSGELFF
16 | few | TRBJ1-6 | TRBV15 | TRBD1 | TGTGCCACCAACAGTCCCGGGACAGGGTTTTCATCACCCCTCCACTTT | CATNSPGTGFSSPLHF
17 | NA | TRBJ2-3 | TRBV7-3 | TRBD2 | TGTGCCAGCAGCTTAACAGAACTAGCGGGAGATTTTTCTACGCAGTATTTT | CASSLTELAGDFSTQYF
14 | NA | TRBJ1-2 | TRBV25-1 | TRBD1 | TGTGCCAGCACCCCTGGACAGGGGGATTTTGGCTACACCTTC | CASTPGQGDFGYTF
13 | NA | TRBJ2-1 | TRBV28 | NA | TGTGCCAGCACTCTAGCAGGGGCCGATGAGCAGTTCTTC | CASTLAGADEQFF
16 | few | TRBJ2-2 | TRBV28 | NA | TGTGCCAGCACCCGCCCCACAGGGTTTACGACCGGGGAGCTGTTTTTT | CASTRPTGFTTGELFF
15 | NA | TRBJ1-5 | TRBV21-1 | NA | TGTGCCAGCACCAACAGGGCTGAAGGCAATCAGCCCCAGCATTTT | CASTNRAEGNQPQHF
13 | NA | TRBJ2-7 | TRBV2 | NA | TGTGCCAGCAGTGAATCAAGGGATGGCGAGCAGTACTTC | CASSESRDGEQYF
15 | NA | TRBJ1-1 | TRBV30 | TRBD1 | TGTGCCTGGACTGGACAGGGGGCGCCTAGGGCTGAAGCTTTCTTT | CAWTGQGAPRAEAFF
17 | NA | TRBJ2-1 | TRBV30 | NA | TGTGCCTGGAGTGTATGGGTCGGGGAAGGCGGCTACAATGAGCAGTTCTTC | CAWSVWVGEGGYNEQFF
15 | NA | TRBJ1-2 | TRBV15 | NA | TGTGCCACCAGCTCCCGGGACCGCCCTAACTATGGCTACACCTTC | CATSSRDRPNYGYTF
16 | NA | TRBJ1-2 | TRBV6-2/TRBV6-3 | TRBD1 | TGTGCCAGCAGCCGAGGGACAGCTCAGAATTACTATGGCTACACCTTC | CASSRGTAQNYYGYTF
18 | few | TRBJ1-6 | TRBV5-1 | NA | TGCGCCAGCAGCTTGGGTGTATCGGGGGTAGGAAAGAATTCACCCCTCCACTTT | CASSLGVSGVGKNSPLHF
11 | many | TRBJ1-2 | TRBV11-2 | NA | TGTGCCAGCAGCTTATACTATGGCTACACCTTC | CASSLYYGYTF
17 | NA | TRBJ2-7 | TRBV27 | TRBD2 | TGTGCCAGCAGTTTATCGATTAGCGGGAGGTATGCCTACGAGCAGTACTTC | CASSLSISGRYAYEQYF
13 | NA | TRBJ2-3 | TRBV12-3/TRBV12-4 | NA | TGTGCCAGCAGTTTTGGCGGAGAAGATACGCAGTATTTT | CASSFGGEDTQYF
19 | NA | TRBJ2-2 | TRBV1 | NA | TGCACCAGCAGCCAAGAAAGGGTGGCTAGCGGGGGGCTCCCCGGGGAGCTGTTTTTT | CTSSQERVASGGLPGELFF
15 | NA | TRBJ1-5 | TRBV15 | NA | TGTGCCACCAGCTTAAGTCCCCGAGGCAATCAGCCCCAGCATTTT | CATSLSPRGNQPQHF
14 | NA | TRBJ2-3 | TRBV9 | NA | TGTGCCAGCAGCGTACAGCGGAGCACAGATACGCAGTATTTT | CASSVQRSTDTQYF
13 | few | TRBJ1-5 | TRBV6-1 | NA | TGTGCCAGCACTGAAGTTAGCAATCAGCCCCAGCATTTT | CASTEVSNQPQHF
15 | NA | TRBJ1-1 | TRBV5-4 | NA | TGTGCCAGCAGCATAGCGGACGGTAAGAACACTGAAGCTTTCTTT | CASSIADGKNTEAFF
16 | NA | TRBJ2-7 | TRBV6-5 | TRBD1 | TGTGCCAGCAGTTCAGGGACAGGAGCAACAACCTACGAGCAGTACTTC | CASSSGTGATTYEQYF
15 | NA | TRBJ2-5 | TRBV30 | NA | TGTGCCTGGAATCTTTGGAGAGGCGACCAAGAGACCCAGTACTTC | CAWNLWRGDQETQYF
15 | NA | TRBJ1-3 | TRBV2 | NA | TGTGCCAGCAGTTACAGCGGTAACTCTGGAAACACCATATATTTT | CASSYSGNSGNTIYF